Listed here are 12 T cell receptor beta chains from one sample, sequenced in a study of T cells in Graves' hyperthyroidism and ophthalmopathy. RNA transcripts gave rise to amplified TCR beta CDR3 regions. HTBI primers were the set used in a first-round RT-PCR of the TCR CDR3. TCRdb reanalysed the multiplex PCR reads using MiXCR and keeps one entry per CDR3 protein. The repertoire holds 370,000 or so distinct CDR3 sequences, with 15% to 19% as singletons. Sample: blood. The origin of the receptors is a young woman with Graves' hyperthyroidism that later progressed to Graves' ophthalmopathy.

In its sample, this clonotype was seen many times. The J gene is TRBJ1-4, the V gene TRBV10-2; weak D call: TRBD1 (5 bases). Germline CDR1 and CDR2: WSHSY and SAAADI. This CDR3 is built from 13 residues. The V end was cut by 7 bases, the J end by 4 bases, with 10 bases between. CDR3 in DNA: TGCGCCAGCAAAAAGGGGTTTAATGAAAAACTGTTTTTT. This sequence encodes CASKKGFNEKLFF.

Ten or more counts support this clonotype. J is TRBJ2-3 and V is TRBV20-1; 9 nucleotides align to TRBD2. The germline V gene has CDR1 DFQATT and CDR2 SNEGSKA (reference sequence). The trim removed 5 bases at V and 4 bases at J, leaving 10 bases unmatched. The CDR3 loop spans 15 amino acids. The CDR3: CSARKASGIADTQYF. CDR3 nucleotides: TGCAGTGCTCGTAAGGCTAGCGGGATAGCAGATACGCAGTATTTT.

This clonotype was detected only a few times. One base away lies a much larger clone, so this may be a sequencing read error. The CDR3 region is CSVQSGPGGSSSREQYF. CDR3 nucleotides: TGCAGTGTCCAGTCCGGGCCTGGCGGGTCGAGCTCTAGAGAGCAGTACTTC. This chain joins TRBV20-1 and TRBJ2-7; D is possibly TRBD2 (5 bases). The V end lost 7 bases, the J end lost 7 bases, and 32 bases lay between the germline ends. Per germline, CDR1 DFQATT and CDR2 SNEGSKA (reference sequence). The CDR3 runs 17 residues.

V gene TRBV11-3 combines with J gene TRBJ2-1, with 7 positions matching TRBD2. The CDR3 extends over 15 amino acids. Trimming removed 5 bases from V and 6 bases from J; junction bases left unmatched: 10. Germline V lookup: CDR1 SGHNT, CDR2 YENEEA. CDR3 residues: CASSPGGIRPNEQFF. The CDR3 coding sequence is TGTGCCAGCAGCCCCGGGGGGATTCGGCCCAATGAGCAGTTCTTC.

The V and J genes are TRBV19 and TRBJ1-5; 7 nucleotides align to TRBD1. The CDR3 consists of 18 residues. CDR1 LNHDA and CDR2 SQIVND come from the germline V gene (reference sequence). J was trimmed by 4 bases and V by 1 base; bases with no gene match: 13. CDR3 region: CASSIAYRGHPANQPQHF. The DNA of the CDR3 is TGTGCCAGTAGTATAGCCTACAGGGGCCACCCCGCGAATCAGCCCCAGCATTTT.

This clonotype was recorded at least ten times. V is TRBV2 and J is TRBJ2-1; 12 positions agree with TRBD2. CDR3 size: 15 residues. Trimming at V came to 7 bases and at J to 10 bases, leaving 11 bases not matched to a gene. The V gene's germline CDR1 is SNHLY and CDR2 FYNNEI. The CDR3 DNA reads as TGTGCCAGCAATCTGGCCCTAGGACTAGCGGGAGAGCAGTTCTTC. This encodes CASNLALGLAGEQFF.

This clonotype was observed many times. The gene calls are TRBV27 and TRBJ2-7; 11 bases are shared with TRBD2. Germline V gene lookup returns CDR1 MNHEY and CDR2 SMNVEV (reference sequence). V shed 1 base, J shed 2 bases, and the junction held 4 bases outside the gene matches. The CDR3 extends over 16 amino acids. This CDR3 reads CASSLFGTSGPYEQYF. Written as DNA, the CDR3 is TGTGCCAGCAGTTTATTTGGGACTAGCGGTCCCTACGAGCAGTACTTC.

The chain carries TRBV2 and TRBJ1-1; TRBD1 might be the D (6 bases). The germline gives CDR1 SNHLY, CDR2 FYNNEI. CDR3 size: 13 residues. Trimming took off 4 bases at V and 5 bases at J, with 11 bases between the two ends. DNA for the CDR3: TGTGCCAGCAGTGCCTCCAGGGGTACTGAAGCTTTCTTT. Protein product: CASSASRGTEAFF.

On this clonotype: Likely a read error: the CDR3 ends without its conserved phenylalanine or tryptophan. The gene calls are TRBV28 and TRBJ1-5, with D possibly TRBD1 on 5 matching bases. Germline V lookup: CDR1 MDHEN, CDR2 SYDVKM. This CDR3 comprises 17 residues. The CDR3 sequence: CASSFTFLGGGNQPQHL. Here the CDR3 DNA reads TGTGCCAGCAGTTTCACCTTCCTCGGGGGTGGCAATCAACCCCAGCATCTT.

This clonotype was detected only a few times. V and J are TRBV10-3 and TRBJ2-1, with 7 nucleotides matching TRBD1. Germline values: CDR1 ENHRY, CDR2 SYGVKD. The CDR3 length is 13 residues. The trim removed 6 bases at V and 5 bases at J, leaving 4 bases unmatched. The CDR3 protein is CAISLTGNNEQFF. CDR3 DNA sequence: TGTGCCATCAGCCTGACAGGGAACAATGAGCAGTTCTTC.

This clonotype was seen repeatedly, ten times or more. The CDR3 sequence is CASSHRGSFYGYTF. The CDR3 DNA sequence: TGTGCCAGCAGTCACAGGGGGAGCTTCTATGGCTACACCTTC. This sequence joins TRBV28 and TRBJ1-2; TRBD1 matches at 8 bases. V lost 5 bases, J lost 4 bases, and 6 bases stayed unmatched. The CDR3 spans 14 residues. The germline V gene encodes CDR1 MDHEN and CDR2 SYDVKM.

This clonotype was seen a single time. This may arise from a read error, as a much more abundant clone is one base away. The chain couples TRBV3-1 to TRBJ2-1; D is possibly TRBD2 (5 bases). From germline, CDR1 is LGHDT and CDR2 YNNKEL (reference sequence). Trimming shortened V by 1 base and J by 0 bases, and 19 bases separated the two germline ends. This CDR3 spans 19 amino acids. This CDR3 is CASSQGVLRVPSSYNEQFF. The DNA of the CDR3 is TGTGCCAGCAGCCAAGGAGTTTTGAGGGTCCCCAGCTCCTACAATGAGCAGTTCTTC.